One and the same sample provided the 29 T cell receptor beta chains below, sequenced in a study of shared clonotypes between healthy human individuals. Libraries were prepared by immunoSEQ multiplex PCR; TCRdb keeps only in-frame clonotypes and omits some of them. Of 2 million to 3 million clones detected, 80% to 95% appear once; the ten largest clones hold about 0.39%. Sequencing was done on a sample of naive CD4+ T cells from PBMCs. Subset reported: CD45RA+ positively selected. These receptors originate from a young man in good health. Some clones in this sample may be carry-over from other donors' samples.

CDR3 nucleotides: TGTGCCAGCCGAAACGGAGGGTACGAGCAGTACTTC. Translated: CASRNGGYEQYF. V and J are TRBV28 and TRBJ2-7; TRBD2 is a possible D gene (6 bases). The CDR3 sequence is 12 residues long. Looked up from germline, CDR1 is MDHEN and CDR2 is SYDVKM. Between the trimmed V and J ends, which lost 8 bases and 4 bases, there was a span of 12 bases.

The CDR3 DNA is TGCAGCGTCGCCTTGAGCGGGAGCGAGCAGTACTTC. This codes for CSVALSGSEQYF. J is TRBJ2-7 and V is TRBV29-1, with 8 bases lining up with TRBD2. The CDR3 is made up of 12 amino acids. The trim removed 6 bases at V and 6 bases at J, leaving 7 bases unmatched. Looked up from germline, CDR1 is SQVTM and CDR2 is ANQGSEA.

The rearrangement uses TRBV2 and TRBJ1-6, with 9 nucleotides matching TRBD1. Germline V CDR1 and CDR2: SNHLY, FYNNEI. The CDR3 length is 13 residues. Germline trimming cut 10 bases from V and 7 bases from J; bases unmatched to any gene: 5. The CDR3 spells CAIGGQGNSPLHF. The CDR3 bases are TGTGCCATCGGTGGACAGGGGAATTCACCCCTCCACTTT.

This clone was found a few times. This sequence joins TRBV14 and TRBJ1-4; TRBD1 is a possible D gene (6 bases). The CDR3 is 14 residues long. Trimming pared 0 bases from V and 10 bases from J, leaving 12 bases between. Germline V gene data show CDR1 as SGHDN and CDR2 as FVKESK. CDR3 DNA: TGTGCCAGCAGCCAAGACGTCCGGGACACAAAACTGTTTTTT. This sequence encodes CASSQDVRDTKLFF.

The rearrangement links TRBV7-6 to TRBJ2-5; 9 bases line up with TRBD1. With 2 bases clipped from V and 6 bases from J, the junction kept 7 bases outside the gene matches. Germline V gene data show CDR1 as SGHVS and CDR2 as FNYEAQ. The CDR3 is made up of 15 amino acids. CDR3 amino acids: CASSLLTGGSQTQYF. CDR3 bases: TGTGCCAGCAGCTTATTGACAGGGGGTAGCCAGACCCAGTACTTC.

This clone has a single count. The chain uses TRBV5-1 and TRBJ2-7; D remains ambiguous. Germline V gene sequence: CDR1 SGHRS, CDR2 YFSETQ. The CDR3 runs to 12 residues. Trimming stripped 1 base from V and 6 bases from J, with 8 bases between. The CDR3 nucleotides read TGCGCCAGCAGCTTGAGAGGCAGCGAGCAGTACTTC. Its protein is CASSLRGSEQYF. Supplemented by reference TRBV5-1 and TRBJ2-7, the full variable domain reads KAGVTQTPRYLIKTRGQQVTLSCSPISGHRSVSWYQQTPGQGLQFLFEYFSETQRNKGNFPGRFSGRQFSNSRSEMNVSTLELGDSALYLCASSLRGSEQYFGPGTRLTVT.

V is TRBV19 and J is TRBJ2-3; 9 bases map to TRBD2. CDR1 is LNHDA and CDR2 is SQIVND in the germline V gene (reference sequence). The CDR3 is 16 residues long. J gave up 2 bases and V 1 base, and 4 bases lay outside the gene matches. CDR3 sequence (DNA): TGTGCCAGTAGTATAGGTAGCGGGAGATTCACAGATACGCAGTATTTT. Amino acids: CASSIGSGRFTDTQYF. The variable domain in full, with the rest retrieved from reference TRBV19 and TRBJ2-3, is DGGITQSPKYLFRKEGQNVTLSCEQNLNHDAMYWYRQDPGQGLRLIYYSQIVNDFQKGDIAEGYSVSREKKESFPLTVTSAQKNPTAFYLCASSIGSGRFTDTQYFGPGTRLTVL.

The chain links TRBV6-1 to TRBJ1-2; unclear D gene. V lost 3 bases and J lost 8, with 4 bases in between. The CDR3 is 10 amino acids. Germline V gene data show CDR1 as MNHNS and CDR2 as SASEGT. The CDR3 loop reads CASSDWGYTF. In DNA, the CDR3 is TGTGCCAGCAGTGACTGGGGCTACACCTTC.

The rearrangement links TRBV5-1 to TRBJ1-2, with 10 positions matching TRBD1. Germline assignment: CDR1 SGHRS and CDR2 YFSETQ. This CDR3 spans 15 amino acids. Losses at the gene ends were 4 bases for V and 4 bases for J; bases not matched to a gene: 7. Here the CDR3 DNA reads TGCGCCAGCAGCGTTGGGACAGGGGTAGGCTATGGCTACACCTTC. Its translation: CASSVGTGVGYGYTF.

The chain combines TRBV7-2 with TRBJ2-7; perhaps TRBD2 as D (6 bases). CDR3 size: 13 residues. Germline V lookup: CDR1 SGHTA, CDR2 FQGNSA. V gave up 3 bases and J gave up 6 bases, with 12 bases separating them. CDR3 DNA sequence: TGTGCCAGCAGCTTTTCTAGCGCGAGCGAGCAGTACTTC. Its translation is CASSFSSASEQYF. The complete variable domain, with remaining parts taken from reference TRBV7-2 and TRBJ2-7, reads GAGVSQSPSNKVTEKGKDVELRCDPISGHTALYWYRQSLGQGLEFLIYFQGNSAPDKSGLPSDRFSAERTGGSVSTLTIQRTQQEDSAVYLCASSFSSASEQYFGPGTRLTVT.

V usage is TRBV18 and J usage is TRBJ2-1; 7 positions match TRBD2. This CDR3 comprises 20 residues. CDR1 is KGHSH, CDR2 LQKENI, per germline. Trimming took 8 bases from V and 0 from J; bases not matched to a gene: 22. CDR3 amino acids: CASTRKAGSRADSSYNEQFF. The DNA of the CDR3 is TGTGCCAGCACTAGGAAAGCGGGGTCAAGGGCAGATAGCTCCTACAATGAGCAGTTCTTC.

The chain joins TRBV6-5 to TRBJ2-7; TRBD2 matches 11 bases. Trimming removed 6 bases from V and 3 bases from J; junction bases left unmatched: 4. CDR3 length: 14 amino acids. Germline values: CDR1 MNHEY, CDR2 SVGAGI. CDR3 protein: CASRLAGGDYEQYF. For the CDR3, the DNA is TGTGCCAGCAGGTTAGCGGGAGGGGACTACGAGCAGTACTTC.

With respect to this clone: The sample contains more than one DNA sequence encoding this CDR3. The chain uses TRBV11-2 and TRBJ2-7, with a weak D call TRBD1 (6 bases). Germline CDR1 SGHAT, CDR2 FQNNGV. V was pared by 1 base and J by 1 base, with 8 bases between. The CDR3 has 14 residues. CDR3 DNA: TGTGCCAGCAGCTTAGCGAGGGGGTCCTACGAGCAGTACTTC. Protein sequence: CASSLARGSYEQYF.

The chain recombines TRBV2 with TRBJ2-1; 10 bases are a match to TRBD2. The CDR3 totals 15 residues. Germline V gives CDR1 SNHLY, CDR2 FYNNEI. Trimming cost V 0 bases and J 8 bases; bases outside gene matches: 4. CDR3 sequence reads: CASSEASGRLDEQFF. The CDR3 coding sequence is TGTGCCAGCAGTGAAGCTAGCGGGAGGCTCGATGAGCAGTTCTTC.

The V and J genes are TRBV7-2 and TRBJ2-7; D unresolved. The germline V gene has CDR1 SGHTA and CDR2 FQGNSA. V was clipped by 4 bases and J by 6 bases, with 10 bases between them. CDR3 length: 12 residues. CDR3 sequence: CASSSRRGEQYF. CDR3 DNA: TGTGCCAGCAGCTCACGGCGCGGCGAGCAGTACTTC.

The chain uses TRBV28 and TRBJ2-1, with a weak D call TRBD2 (6 bases). The CDR3 spans 15 residues. Germline V gene data show CDR1 as MDHEN and CDR2 as SYDVKM. V was pared by 8 bases and J by 5 bases, with 19 bases between. The CDR3 nucleotides read TGTGCCAGCGGCCTATCCGGGACTGAAAACAATGAGCAGTTCTTC. It codes for CASGLSGTENNEQFF.

This chain connects TRBV20-1 to TRBJ2-4; TRBD2 might be the D (6 bases). The CDR3 is made up of 11 amino acids. Per the germline V gene, CDR1 is DFQATT and CDR2 is SNEGSKA (reference sequence). CDR3 sequence: CSPGGENIQYF. The CDR3 DNA follows: TGCAGCCCCGGAGGGGAGAACATTCAGTACTTC.

V and J are TRBV6-6 and TRBJ1-1; no clear D. The germline V gene encodes CDR1 MNHNY and CDR2 SVGAGI (reference sequence). V was shortened by 7 bases and J by 2 bases, with 17 bases between the two germline ends. The CDR3 spans 15 residues. The CDR3 nucleotides are TGTGCCAGCAACTACCCGGACGGACCTAACACTGAAGCTTTCTTT. Encoded protein: CASNYPDGPNTEAFF.

The V gene is TRBV7-9, the J gene TRBJ2-2, with 8 bases aligning to TRBD1. The CDR3 has 15 amino acids. Germline assignment: CDR1 SEHNR and CDR2 FQNEAQ (reference sequence). V dropped 2 bases and J dropped 6; count of bases not matched to a gene: 5. Here the CDR3 DNA reads TGTGCCAGCAGCTTACAGGGGGCGCAAGCCGGGGAGCTGTTTTTT. Its translation: CASSLQGAQAGELFF.

The rearrangement joins TRBV9 to TRBJ1-2, with 9 bases fitting TRBD1. Germline V gives CDR1 SGDLS, CDR2 YYNGEE. The CDR3 extends over 15 amino acids. Trimming at V came to 4 bases and at J to 3 bases, leaving 7 bases not matched to a gene. CDR3 bases: TGTGCCAGCAGCCGGGCGGGACAGGGACACTATGGCTACACCTTC. It is translated as CASSRAGQGHYGYTF.

This chain links TRBV11-2 with TRBJ2-1; D remains ambiguous. Deletions cut 4 bases from V and 0 bases from J, with 7 bases between. The CDR3 runs to 14 residues. Germline CDR1 SGHAT, CDR2 FQNNGV. CDR3 in amino acids: CASSSLPSYNEQFF. CDR3 coding DNA: TGTGCCAGCAGCTCCCTCCCCTCCTACAATGAGCAGTTCTTC.

V is TRBV6-5 and J is TRBJ2-7; 12 nucleotides agree with TRBD1. Losses at the gene ends were 3 bases for V and 7 bases for J; bases not matched to a gene: 7. The CDR3 is 15 residues long. The germline gives CDR1 MNHEY, CDR2 SVGAGI. CDR3 sequence (DNA): TGTGCCAGCAGTTATCTGGGACAGGGGGCGGATGAGCAGTACTTC. Its translation: CASSYLGQGADEQYF.

The J gene is TRBJ2-7, the V gene TRBV7-9; weak D call: TRBD2 (5 bases). V lost 1 base and J lost 0, with 10 bases in between. The CDR3 consists of 15 residues. From germline, CDR1 is SEHNR and CDR2 FQNEAQ (reference sequence). The CDR3 bases are TGTGCCAGCAGCTTAGTTACGGGGAGCTCCTACGAGCAGTACTTC. This sequence encodes CASSLVTGSSYEQYF.

The rearrangement joins TRBV5-1 to TRBJ2-5; 11 positions match TRBD2. V lost 2 bases and J lost 0; bases outside the gene matches: 6. Germline lookup yields CDR1 SGHRS and CDR2 YFSETQ. The CDR3 consists of 17 residues. DNA of the CDR3: TGCGCCAGCAGCTTACGGACTAGCGGGCCGTACCAAGAGACCCAGTACTTC. The encoded protein is CASSLRTSGPYQETQYF. Variable domain in full (rest from reference TRBV5-1 and TRBJ2-5): KAGVTQTPRYLIKTRGQQVTLSCSPISGHRSVSWYQQTPGQGLQFLFEYFSETQRNKGNFPGRFSGRQFSNSRSEMNVSTLELGDSALYLCASSLRTSGPYQETQYFGPGTRLLVL.

The V gene is TRBV12-5, the J gene TRBJ2-2, with TRBD2 matching 12 bases. The V segment lost 1 base and the J segment 6 bases; nucleotides outside the gene matches: 6. The length of the CDR3 is 17 residues. CDR1 and CDR2 from the germline V gene are LGHNT and FRNRAP. The DNA of the CDR3 is TGTGCTAGTGGTTTGGGTCGACTAGCGGGAGACCCCGGGGAGCTGTTTTTT. It codes for CASGLGRLAGDPGELFF.

J is TRBJ2-7 and V is TRBV15; 7 bases match TRBD2. With 1 base clipped from V and 5 bases from J, the junction kept 5 bases outside the gene matches. The CDR3 has 14 residues. Germline CDR1 LNHNV, CDR2 YYDKDF (reference sequence). The CDR3, as DNA: TGTGCCACCAGCAGAGGCGGGAGTCCCAACGAGCAGTACTTC. It is translated as CATSRGGSPNEQYF.

The V call is TRBV5-6, the J call TRBJ2-1, with 7 bases matching TRBD2. The germline CDR1 and CDR2 sequences are SGHDT and YYEEEE. The CDR3 length is 14 residues. With V trimmed by 4 bases and J by 9 bases, 10 bases remained unmatched. The CDR3 sequence is CASSQAGPTGEQFF. Written as DNA, the CDR3 is TGTGCCAGCAGCCAAGCGGGACCGACCGGTGAGCAGTTCTTC.

In DNA form, the CDR3 reads TGTGCCAGCTCACCAGAGACAGAGAAGCCCCAGCATTTT. Translating gives CASSPETEKPQHF. The gene calls are TRBV18 and TRBJ1-5, with a possible D match to TRBD1 (5 bases). Germline CDR1 and CDR2: KGHSH and LQKENI. The CDR3 covers 13 residues. Trimming pared 2 bases from V and 8 bases from J, leaving 10 bases between. Full variable domain (remainder filled in from reference TRBV18 and TRBJ1-5): NAGVMQNPRHLVRRRGQEARLRCSPMKGHSHVYWYRQLPEEGLKFMVYLQKENIIDESGMPKERFSAEFPKEGPSILRIQQVVRGDSAAYFCASSPETEKPQHFGDGTRLSIL.

V usage is TRBV2 and J usage is TRBJ2-3; D is unresolved. Germline V gene sequence: CDR1 SNHLY, CDR2 FYNNEI. This CDR3 is 13 amino acids long. V lost 8 bases to trimming and J lost 5 bases, with 14 bases between them. In DNA form, the CDR3 reads TGTGCCAGCGGTCAGGTTAACGGAGATACGCAGTATTTT. Translated: CASGQVNGDTQYF. The entire variable domain, with the rest obtained from reference TRBV2 and TRBJ2-3, is as follows: EPEVTQTPSHQVTQMGQEVILRCVPISNHLYFYWYRQILGQKVEFLVSFYNNEISEKSEIFDDQFSVERPDGSNFTLKIRSTKLEDSAMYFCASGQVNGDTQYFGPGTRLTVL.